The rows below give T cell receptor beta chains drawn from one sample of a study of technical replicates of blood from several donors. TCRdb's copy holds only in-frame clones and misses some; the assay was immunoSEQ multiplex PCR. The table has about 72,000 clones, about nine tenths seen once. The sample was T cells isolated from PBMCs. The receptors were gathered from a human donor in good health. Each CDR3 is given with its conserved first and last residue. A D gene is named only where the DNA matches it firmly. A clone size is listed for some rows: how often the clone was seen (once, few, many), or a class if it is expanded.

CDR3nt	CDR3aa	abundance	d_gene	v_gene	j_gene
TGTGCCAGCAGCACAAACCGGGACAGGGGAGGTTACGAGCAGTACTTC	CASSTNRDRGGYEQYF	.	TRBD1	TRBV13	TRBJ2-7
TGTGCCAGCAGCTTCCCCGTGTTCTCGAGCGGGAGTACGAACGGGGAGCTGTTTTTT	CASSFPVFSSGSTNGELFF	.	TRBD2	TRBV9	TRBJ2-2
TGTGCCACCAATTGGATGGGGGGGAGCACAGATACGCAGTATTTT	CATNWMGGSTDTQYF	.	TRBD2	TRBV6-1	TRBJ2-3
TGTGCCAGCAGCCTAATACAGGGGACGAACTACAATGAGCAGTTCTTC	CASSLIQGTNYNEQFF	.	TRBD1	TRBV7-9	TRBJ2-1
TGTGCCAGCAGTGACCCCGGGATGAACACTGAAGCTTTCTTT	CASSDPGMNTEAFF	.	.	TRBV2	TRBJ1-1
TGTGCCAGCAGCTGGCGGGACTTCGCATCGCCCAATGAGCAGTTCTTC	CASSWRDFASPNEQFF	.	.	TRBV7-2	TRBJ2-1
TGTGCCAGCAGCTTAGCGGGAGTTTTCCAGTTCTTC	CASSLAGVFQFF	.	.	TRBV11-3	TRBJ2-1
TGTGCCAGCAGTTTAAACGAGCGGGAGCTGGACATTCAGTACTTC	CASSLNERELDIQYF	.	TRBD2	TRBV28	TRBJ2-4
TGTGCCAGCAGCTTGGAGGGGTCCCCAACTTTC	CASSLEGSPTF	.	.	TRBV5-4	TRBJ2-6
TGCGCCAGCAGCCAATCTAGCGCCCCAACGGGGGAGCAGTTCTTC	CASSQSSAPTGEQFF	few	.	TRBV4-1	TRBJ2-1
TGTGCCAGCAGTTTTGGACTAGCGGGGAACGAGCAGTACTTC	CASSFGLAGNEQYF	.	TRBD2	TRBV27	TRBJ2-7
TGTGCCAGCAGCGCAGGGGGCTCTGAAGCTTTCTTT	CASSAGGSEAFF	.	TRBD1	TRBV7-6	TRBJ1-1
TGTGCCAGTAGTATTCAGGGTAACTATGGCTACACCTTC	CASSIQGNYGYTF	.	.	TRBV19	TRBJ1-2
TGTGCCAGCTCACCACCGACAGGGCACGAGCAGTACTTC	CASSPPTGHEQYF	.	TRBD1	TRBV18	TRBJ2-7
TGTGCCAGCAGTGGCAGGGGTGCGGACACTGAAGCTTTCTTT	CASSGRGADTEAFF	.	.	TRBV6-4	TRBJ1-1
TGTGCCAGCGGGGACCGGCGGGGCTTATTGAAAGCTAACTATGGCTACACCTTC	CASGDRRGLLKANYGYTF	.	.	TRBV28	TRBJ1-2
TGTGCCAGCAGCTTAGTGCGAGGGGGGGCCGGGGAGCTGTTTTTT	CASSLVRGGAGELFF	.	.	TRBV11-3	TRBJ2-2
TGCAGCGTGGCGGACGGCGGGGCCAATGAGCAGTTCTTC	CSVADGGANEQFF	.	.	TRBV29-1	TRBJ2-1